Below are 30 T cell receptor beta chains sequenced from a single sample in a study of memory CD4+ T cells and cytomegalovirus serostatus. Single viable CD3+CD4+CD8-CD45RO+ cells were sorted as the memory CD4+ T cells. Sequencing used immunoSEQ multiplex PCR; TCRdb keeps in-frame clones, though not all of them. The sample includes around 33,000 clones, approximately 76% seen only once; the top ten take around 0.63%. The source material was memory CD4+ T cells from blood. These TCRs come from an adult in good health and CMV-seronegative. Some clones in this sample may be carry-over from other donors' samples.

The chain employs TRBV18 and TRBJ1-1; 7 positions agree with TRBD1. The CDR3 runs to 15 residues. Germline assignment: CDR1 KGHSH and CDR2 LQKENI. The J segment lost 4 bases and the V segment lost 3 bases, leaving 8 bases of the junction unmatched. The CDR3 is CASSPPGTATTEAFF. DNA of the CDR3: TGTGCCAGCTCACCTCCCGGGACAGCCACCACTGAAGCTTTCTTT.

The chain links TRBV4-2 to TRBJ1-1; 10 nucleotides match TRBD1. V was clipped by 3 bases and J by 2 bases; unmatched bases: 3. This CDR3 has 15 residues. From germline, CDR1 is LGHNA and CDR2 YNFKEQ. CDR3 DNA: TGTGCCAGCAGCCAGGGGGACAGGGGAAACACTGAAGCTTTCTTT. Amino acids: CASSQGDRGNTEAFF.

This clone was seen just once. The chain carries TRBV5-6 and TRBJ1-1, with D hard to call. The length of the CDR3 is 16 residues. V lost 0 bases to trimming and J lost 4 bases, with 16 bases between them. The germline gives CDR1 SGHDT, CDR2 YYEEEE. CDR3 in DNA: TGTGCCAGCAGCTTGGCCGGGATCCAGGAGGCCACTGAAGCTTTCTTT. Encoded protein: CASSLAGIQEATEAFF. Together with reference TRBV5-6 and TRBJ1-1, the CDR3 gives the full variable domain: DAGVTQSPTHLIKTRGQQVTLRCSPKSGHDTVSWYQQALGQGPQFIFQYYEEEERQRGNFPDRFSGHQFPNYSSELNVNALLLGDSALYLCASSLAGIQEATEAFFGQGTRLTVV.

V is TRBV6-1 and J is TRBJ1-1, with 8 bases that match TRBD1. V lost 8 bases to trimming and J lost 1 base; unmatched junction nucleotides: 3. The CDR3 length is 13 residues. Germline values: CDR1 MNHNS, CDR2 SASEGT. In DNA form, the CDR3 reads TGTGCCAGCGTGGACAGGGCGAACACTGAAGCTTTCTTT. Its protein product is CASVDRANTEAFF.

The chain carries TRBV2 and TRBJ1-5; maybe TRBD1 (5 bases). This CDR3 has 15 amino acids. Germline V gene lookup returns CDR1 SNHLY and CDR2 FYNNEI. Deletions cut 3 bases from V and 2 bases from J, with 11 bases between. The CDR3 DNA reads as TGTGCCAGCAGTGACGGCCGGGACCGCAATCAGCCCCAGCATTTT. Its protein product is CASSDGRDRNQPQHF.

CDR3 nucleotides: TGCGCCAGCAGTTCACTCGTAAGAAAGACCTATGGCTACACCTTC. As protein: CASSSLVRKTYGYTF. This chain links TRBV10-1 with TRBJ1-2, with D unclear. The germline gives CDR1 WNHNN, CDR2 SYGVQD (reference sequence). V lost 5 bases to trimming and J lost 4 bases, with 17 bases between them. The CDR3 covers 15 residues.

The chain carries TRBV19 and TRBJ1-1; maybe TRBD1 (6 bases). CDR1 and CDR2 (germline): LNHDA, SQIVND (reference sequence). Trimming cost V 5 bases and J 11 bases, with 15 bases left between them. This CDR3 comprises 12 residues. For the CDR3, the DNA is TGTGCCAGTAGTGCCCACAGGGTCGGCGCTTTCTTT. It translates to CASSAHRVGAFF.

The J gene is TRBJ1-4, the V gene TRBV2; D is ambiguous. CDR1 is SNHLY and CDR2 is FYNNEI in the germline V gene. Trimming removed 7 bases at V and 10 bases at J, with 19 bases between. This CDR3 has 14 residues. In DNA form, the CDR3 reads TGTGCCAGCATCACCGTATCTGCTGGAGGAAAACTGTTTTTT. Translated, it gives CASITVSAGGKLFF.

This chain connects TRBV6-5 to TRBJ1-1; the match to TRBD1 covers 9 bases. Looked up from germline, CDR1 is MNHEY and CDR2 is SVGAGI. The CDR3 runs to 14 residues. The V and J ends lost 5 bases and 4 bases, in that order; junction bases with no gene match: 5. DNA for the CDR3: TGTGCCAGCAGTAAACTGACAGGGGGCACTGAAGCTTTCTTT. Protein product: CASSKLTGGTEAFF.

The chain combines TRBV6-5 with TRBJ2-5, with D hard to call. CDR1 and CDR2 (germline): MNHEY, SVGAGI. Trimming removed 0 bases from V and 9 bases from J, with 17 bases in between. CDR3 size: 15 residues. Written as DNA, the CDR3 is TGTGCCAGCAGTTACTCCAGTGGCCCCAAAAGGGCCCAGTACTTC. Protein sequence: CASSYSSGPKRAQYF.

The chain recombines TRBV29-1 with TRBJ1-2; a possible D gene is TRBD1 (6 bases). The CDR3 totals 13 residues. The germline V and J ends were trimmed by 3 bases and 4 bases, with 12 bases remaining between them. Per germline, CDR1 SQVTM and CDR2 ANQGSEA. The CDR3 bases are TGCAGCGTTGATCAAGGACAGAGCTATGGCTACACCTTC. It yields the protein CSVDQGQSYGYTF.

The chain carries TRBV5-1 and TRBJ1-6, with 8 positions matching TRBD1. J was trimmed by 5 bases and V by 4 bases; bases with no gene match: 5. This CDR3 region has 15 residues. CDR1 SGHRS and CDR2 YFSETQ come from the germline V gene. The CDR3, as DNA: TGCGCCAGCAGCCCCGGGGACAGGAATAATTCACCCCTCCACTTT. It translates to CASSPGDRNNSPLHF.

The gene calls are TRBV27 and TRBJ2-3; possibly TRBD1 for D (5 bases). Looked up from germline, CDR1 is MNHEY and CDR2 is SMNVEV (reference sequence). This CDR3 contains 14 residues. V shed 10 bases and J shed 3 bases, with 17 bases lying between them. The CDR3 loop is CANLWTRGTDTQYF. DNA for the CDR3: TGTGCCAACCTATGGACACGTGGGACAGATACGCAGTATTTT.

The chain couples TRBV6-6 to TRBJ1-2; unclear D gene. The V gene's germline CDR1 is MNHNY and CDR2 SVGAGI (reference sequence). The CDR3 length is 13 residues. V lost 0 bases and J lost 8, with 10 bases in between. The CDR3 region is CASSYSSSRGYTF. As DNA, the CDR3 is TGTGCCAGCAGTTACTCCAGTTCTAGGGGCTACACCTTC.

The chain links TRBV4-1 to TRBJ1-1; perhaps TRBD1 as D (6 bases). CDR1 is MGHRA and CDR2 is YSYEKL in the germline V gene. The CDR3 consists of 14 residues. Trimming left V 4 bases short and J 1 base short, with 10 bases between. The CDR3 coding sequence is TGCGCCAGCAGCCTCGGGGGCTGGAACACTGAAGCTTTCTTT. Translating gives CASSLGGWNTEAFF.

This clone was seen a few times. Other DNA sequences from this sample encode an identical CDR3 as well. The CDR3 reads CASSIRGQPQHF. Written as DNA, the CDR3 is TGTGCCAGTAGTATCCGGGGTCAGCCCCAGCATTTT. The V and J genes are TRBV19 and TRBJ1-5; D uncertain. Trimming shortened V by 3 bases and J by 6 bases, and 6 bases separated the two germline ends. The germline CDR1 and CDR2 sequences are LNHDA and SQIVND (reference sequence). The CDR3 runs 12 residues.

CDR3 amino acids: CASSLWGGGYGYTF. CDR3 coding DNA: TGTGCCAGCAGTTTATGGGGGGGCGGGTATGGCTACACCTTC. The gene calls are TRBV28 and TRBJ1-2; D perhaps matches TRBD1 (6 bases). Trimming took 0 bases from V and 5 from J, leaving 10 bases between them. CDR1 is MDHEN and CDR2 is SYDVKM in the germline V gene. The CDR3 is 14 amino acids.

The chain uses TRBV29-1 and TRBJ1-3; 9 nucleotides agree with TRBD1. The trim removed 6 bases at V and 4 bases at J, leaving 7 bases unmatched. In germline, CDR1 is SQVTM, CDR2 ANQGSEA. The CDR3 runs to 14 residues. The CDR3 DNA reads as TGCAGCGTCCTCGGGGGACAGGGAGGAAACACCATATATTTT. This translates into CSVLGGQGGNTIYF.

The rearrangement uses TRBV7-3 and TRBJ2-3; TRBD2 aligns across 9 bases. J lost 6 bases, V lost 1 base, and 29 bases had no gene match. This CDR3 spans 23 amino acids. Germline V gives CDR1 SGHTA, CDR2 FQGTGA. CDR3 nucleotide sequence: TGTGCCAGCAGCTTAATCTGGGGTGGGCTAGCGGGGAAAATCACTATCCACATGGATACGCAGTATTTT. Its translation: CASSLIWGGLAGKITIHMDTQYF.

The chain combines TRBV5-1 with TRBJ1-1; the match to TRBD1 covers 7 bases. Germline V gene data show CDR1 as SGHRS and CDR2 as YFSETQ. The CDR3 runs to 15 residues. V shed 3 bases, J shed 4 bases, and the junction held 9 bases outside the gene matches. The CDR3 region has the DNA TGCGCCAGCAGCTCCGAGGGGGCGGCCGGCACTGAAGCTTTCTTT. This sequence encodes CASSSEGAAGTEAFF.

In this sample, this clone turned up once. The rearrangement uses TRBV25-1 and TRBJ1-2, with 10 bases identical to TRBD1. Germline CDR1 is MGHDK and CDR2 is SYGVNS. V gave up 8 bases and J gave up 4 bases; unmatched junction bases: 7. This CDR3 region has 14 residues. CDR3 protein: CASRAGTGAYGYTF. The CDR3 bases are TGTGCCAGCCGTGCCGGGACAGGGGCCTATGGCTACACCTTC.

The CDR3 region has the DNA TGTGCCAGCTCACCGTCAATGGCCGGAAACACCATATATTTT. Translation gives CASSPSMAGNTIYF. The V gene is TRBV18, the J gene TRBJ1-3; D is uncertain. Germline V gene data show CDR1 as KGHSH and CDR2 as LQKENI. There are 14 residues in the CDR3. Trimming took off 3 bases at V and 4 bases at J, with 10 bases between the two ends.

The gene calls are TRBV6-1 and TRBJ1-2; possibly TRBD1 for D (5 bases). Trimming removed 6 bases at V and 8 bases at J, with 19 bases between. Germline CDR1 and CDR2: MNHNS and SASEGT. This CDR3 has 14 residues. In DNA, the CDR3 is TGTGCCAGCAGGGACCCTGGCAGGGCGGGGGGCTACACCTTC. Translation gives CASRDPGRAGGYTF.

This clone was seen a few times. The chain has TRBV5-5 and TRBJ1-1, with D tentatively TRBD1 (6 bases). Germline-derived CDR1 and CDR2 are SGHKS and YYEKEE (reference sequence). V was clipped by 2 bases and J by 3 bases, with 11 bases between them. The CDR3 spans 14 residues. CDR3 protein: CASSLGGMYTEAFF. CDR3 DNA: TGTGCCAGCAGCTTAGGGGGGATGTACACTGAAGCTTTCTTT. Looking up the rest from reference TRBV5-5 and TRBJ1-1 gives the full variable domain: DAGVTQSPTHLIKTRGQQVTLRCSPISGHKSVSWYQQVLGQGPQFIFQYYEKEERGRGNFPDRFSARQFPNYSSELNVNALLLGDSALYLCASSLGGMYTEAFFGQGTRLTVV.

The rearrangement uses TRBV14 and TRBJ2-7, with D perhaps TRBD1 (6 bases). Germline V gives CDR1 SGHDN, CDR2 FVKESK. The V and J ends lost 4 bases and 1 base respectively, with 8 bases between them. The CDR3 length is 13 residues. This chain's CDR3 is CASSRTVSYEQYF. CDR3 DNA: TGTGCCAGCAGCCGGACAGTATCCTACGAGCAGTACTTC.

This chain uses TRBV5-5 with TRBJ1-5; D remains unclear. Germline V gene sequence: CDR1 SGHKS, CDR2 YYEKEE (reference sequence). V lost 1 base to trimming and J lost 7 bases, with 15 bases between them. The CDR3 totals 15 residues. As DNA, the CDR3 is TGTGCCAGCAGCTTGTATGTCTCGGCTGGGCAGCCCCAGCATTTT. Translated, it gives CASSLYVSAGQPQHF.

The V gene is TRBV4-1, the J gene TRBJ2-7, with D possibly TRBD1 on 6 matching bases. The CDR3 runs 16 residues. Trimming cost V 1 base and J 1 base, with 14 bases left between them. Germline values: CDR1 MGHRA, CDR2 YSYEKL. The CDR3 DNA reads TGCGCCAGCAGCCAAGTCAGGGGTCCCCTTTCCTACGAGCAGTACTTC. As protein: CASSQVRGPLSYEQYF.

This chain joins TRBV5-4 and TRBJ2-7, with TRBD1 matching over 7 bases. In germline, CDR1 is SGHNT, CDR2 YYREEE (reference sequence). The CDR3 runs to 17 residues. V lost 4 bases to trimming and J lost 2 bases; unmatched junction nucleotides: 15. CDR3 region: CASSPGPGQPITYEQYF. Written as DNA, the CDR3 is TGTGCCAGCAGCCCGGGCCCGGGACAGCCGATAACCTACGAGCAGTACTTC.

This rearrangement joins TRBV6-5 to TRBJ1-3; D is ambiguous. This CDR3 spans 16 amino acids. CDR1 MNHEY and CDR2 SVGAGI come from the germline V gene. Trimming left V 0 bases short and J 1 base short, with 10 bases between. This CDR3 reads CASSYSSSFSGNTIYF. The CDR3 DNA reads TGTGCCAGCAGTTACTCGAGCTCGTTTTCTGGAAACACCATATATTTT.

A few counts support this clone. The J gene is TRBJ2-5, the V gene TRBV5-1; weak D call: TRBD2 (5 bases). Germline V gene lookup returns CDR1 SGHRS and CDR2 YFSETQ. This CDR3 contains 14 residues. V was trimmed by 0 bases and J by 2 bases, leaving 8 bases between them. The CDR3 loop is CASSLGLPQETQYF. CDR3 nucleotides: TGCGCCAGCAGCTTGGGACTACCTCAAGAGACCCAGTACTTC.